The source of this T cell receptor beta chain is a study of regulatory T cells in long-lasting Graves disease. This clonotype came up many times. The CDR3 loop spans 16 amino acids. Germline lookup yields CDR1 DFQATT and CDR2 SNEGSKA (reference sequence). V was cut by 0 bases and J by 1 base, with 16 bases left in between. Through Arm-PCR of CDR3 regions and iRepertoire HTBI primers, TCR beta libraries were built. TCRdb re-called the multiplex PCR reads with MiXCR, one entry per CDR3 protein. The table has hundreds of thousands of distinct CDR3 sequences, around 15% seen once. Time point of the sample: newly diagnosed GD, antithyroid drugs for less than 3 months. The authors made the TCR library using RNA they extracted from PBMCs.

The specimen comprised peripheral blood mononuclear cells (PBMCs), sampled at new diagnosis, from a patient treated with antithyroid drugs. The sequence came from a female donor with Graves disease. The V and J genes are TRBV20-1 and TRBJ2-7; maybe TRBD1 (5 bases). Written as DNA, the CDR3 is TGCAGTGCTAGAGATGCACAGGCCACTTATTCCTACGAGCAGTACTTC. Translating gives CSARDAQATYSYEQYF.